The rows below give T cell receptor beta chains drawn from one sample of a study of regulatory T cells in long-lasting Graves disease. TCRdb independently ran MiXCR on the multiplex PCR reads; one entry per CDR3 protein. The sample contains 300,000 to 400,000 distinct CDR3 sequences, 15% to 20% of which appear only once. The specimen comprised peripheral blood mononuclear cells (PBMCs), sampled at new diagnosis, from a patient treated with antithyroid drugs. The source of these receptors is a female donor with Graves disease. Both conserved end residues are part of each CDR3. Fields, in order: clone size, D gene, V gene, J gene, CDR3 DNA, CDR3 protein. A D gene is named only where the DNA matches it firmly. Clone size is not always given. Where it is, it says once, few, many or a class for expanded clones.

few,.,TRBV10-3,TRBJ1-2,TGTGCCATCAGTGATAACTATGGCTACACCTTC,CAISDNYGYTF
.,TRBD1,TRBV6-1,TRBJ1-2,TGTGCCAGCAGTCTATCAGGGACAGCTATCTATGGCTACACCTTC,CASSLSGTAIYGYTF
many,TRBD2,TRBV25-1,TRBJ2-1,TGTGCCAGCAGTGGGAGCGGGCTAGCGGGAACCCCCTACAATGAGCAGTTCTTC,CASSGSGLAGTPYNEQFF
many,.,TRBV27,TRBJ2-2,TGTGCCAGCAGGGTGGGCAGCTCCGGGGAGCTGTTTTTT,CASRVGSSGELFF
many,.,TRBV29-1,TRBJ1-2,TGCAGCGTTGGGAACGGTTACTATGGCTACACCTTC,CSVGNGYYGYTF
many,TRBD1,TRBV24-1,TRBJ1-1,TGTGCCACCAGTGATCACAAGAGGGGGCGAGGGAACGCTTTCTTT,CATSDHKRGRGNAFF
.,.,TRBV6-7,TRBJ2-3,TGTGCCAGCAGTTACTCGATTCAAGGGAGCTCCTGCACAGATACGCAGTATTTT,CASSYSIQGSSCTDTQYF
many,.,TRBV6-1,TRBJ2-7,TGTGCCAGCAGTGAAGGGGGTCACGAGCAGTACTTC,CASSEGGHEQYF
many,.,TRBV6-2/TRBV6-3,TRBJ1-6,TGTGCCAGCACCGGACAGAAGCAGGCCCTCCACTTT,CASTGQKQALHF
many,.,TRBV6-9,TRBJ1-1,TGTGCCAGCAGTTACGGGCCGGGGGCGATTGAAGCTTTCTTT,CASSYGPGAIEAFF
many,TRBD1,TRBV6-5,TRBJ1-5,TGTGCCAGCAGTTATGGGGGGGGCCGGGACAGGGTCACTCAGCCCCAGCATTTT,CASSYGGGRDRVTQPQHF
.,.,TRBV9,TRBJ1-1,TGTGCCAGCAGCGTCGCCCAGAACATGAACACTGAAGCTTTCTTT,CASSVAQNMNTEAFF
many,TRBD1,TRBV19,TRBJ1-4,TGTGCCAGTTCCCAGGGGGCCCTTACTAATGAAAAACTGTTTTTT,CASSQGALTNEKLFF
.,TRBD2,TRBV10-2,TRBJ2-5,TGCGCCAGCAGTGAGTCCTTAGCGGGGGGCCAAGAGACCCAGTACTTC,CASSESLAGGQETQYF
.,TRBD2,TRBV4-1,TRBJ2-3,TGCGCCAGCAGCCAAAAAGGACTAGCGGGAGGCACAGATACGCAGTATTTT,CASSQKGLAGGTDTQYF
.,TRBD2,TRBV4-2,TRBJ2-1,TGTGCCAGCAGCCAAGTGGGTCGGCTAGCGGGGAAGAATGAGCAGTTCTTC,CASSQVGRLAGKNEQFF
few,TRBD2,TRBV9,TRBJ2-1,TGTGCCAGCAGCGTAGGGGCCCTAGGGACTAGCGGAAACAATGAGCAGTTCTTC,CASSVGALGTSGNNEQFF
few,.,TRBV6-5,TRBJ1-3,TGTGCCAGCAGTTATAAAGGGTTGACTGGAAACACCATATATTTT,CASSYKGLTGNTIYF
many,TRBD1,TRBV20-1,TRBJ1-2,TGCAGTGCTAGAGATCAACAGGGGAAAAACGAAGGGGGCTACACCTTC,CSARDQQGKNEGGYTF
few,.,TRBV28,TRBJ2-7,TGTGCCAGCAGTTCGTCCAGAAACGAGCAGTACTTC,CASSSSRNEQYF
many,.,TRBV6-1,TRBJ2-5,TGTGCCAGCAGCTCGCAAGGAGAGACCCAGTACTTC,CASSSQGETQYF
many,TRBD1,TRBV20-1,TRBJ1-5,TGCAGTGCTAGCAGGGGGATCCCTGGGATGGGTAGCAATCAGCCCCAGCATTTT,CSASRGIPGMGSNQPQHF
many,TRBD2,TRBV6-5,TRBJ2-1,TGTGCCAGCAGTTACGTTAGCGGGAGGCCGAGCAATGAGCAGTTCTTC,CASSYVSGRPSNEQFF
many,.,TRBV6-1,TRBJ1-1,TGTGCCAGCAGTGTGGAGGGGACCTTCTGGAACACTGAAGCTTTCTTT,CASSVEGTFWNTEAFF
many,TRBD2,TRBV12-3/TRBV12-4,TRBJ2-1,TGTGCCAGCAGTCCCAGACTAGCGGAGAAGAATGAGCAGTTCTTC,CASSPRLAEKNEQFF
many,.,TRBV20-1,TRBJ2-7,TGCAGTGCTAGAGGTTTGACAGTCCCCGGAGACGAGCAGTACTTC,CSARGLTVPGDEQYF
many,.,TRBV28,TRBJ1-1,TGTGCCAGCAGTTTGCAGGGGACATATGAAGCTTTCTTT,CASSLQGTYEAFF
many,TRBD1,TRBV20-1,TRBJ1-2,TGCAGTGCCCTAGCTCGCCGGGACAGGTCGTTCTATGGCTACACCTTC,CSALARRDRSFYGYTF
.,TRBD1,TRBV11-2,TRBJ2-1,TGTGCCAGCAGCTTAGCGACAGGGGCCACCTCCTACAATGAGCAGTTCTTC,CASSLATGATSYNEQFF
many,.,TRBV12-3/TRBV12-4,TRBJ2-5,TGTGCCAGCAGTTCCCGGGACATTATAGAGACCCAGTACTTC,CASSSRDIIETQYF
many,TRBD2,TRBV7-9,TRBJ2-5,TGTGCCAGCAGCTTAGGGTTTAGCGGGAGCACACAAGAGACCCAGTACTTC,CASSLGFSGSTQETQYF
.,TRBD1,TRBV27,TRBJ2-5,TGTGCCAGCAGTGACCCGGGACAGGGTAGGGCAGAGACCCAGTACTTC,CASSDPGQGRAETQYF
many,TRBD2,TRBV19,TRBJ2-3,TGTGCCAGTAGTATGAGGGGACTAGCGTCAGATACGCAGTATTTT,CASSMRGLASDTQYF
.,.,TRBV6-5,TRBJ2-3,TGTGCCAGCAGTTACTCTAGCGGTGGTTCAGATACGCAGTATTTT,CASSYSSGGSDTQYF
few,.,TRBV14,TRBJ1-2,TGTGCCAGCAGCGAACTCCCGCGGGGGAGCTATGGCTACACCTTC,CASSELPRGSYGYTF
many,.,TRBV15,TRBJ2-5,TGTGCCACCAGTGTTGGGCAGATTCAAGAGACCCAGTACTTC,CATSVGQIQETQYF
many,TRBD2,TRBV27,TRBJ2-1,TGTGCCAGCAGTTCAAACAGGGCCTCCGCCCAGGCTAGCGGGACAAACGAGCAGTTCTTC,CASSSNRASAQASGTNEQFF
many,.,TRBV12-3/TRBV12-4,TRBJ2-4,TGTGCCAGCAGTCCGGGACTGCTTATTCTCAAAAACATTCAGTACTTC,CASSPGLLILKNIQYF
.,TRBD2,TRBV20-1,TRBJ2-1,TGCAGTGCTAGAGACGGACTAGCGGGAGTACTCAATGAGCAGTTCTTC,CSARDGLAGVLNEQFF
.,TRBD1,TRBV6-5,TRBJ1-2,TGTGCCAGCAGTTACGAACAGGGGGCGCGTGGCTACACCTTC,CASSYEQGARGYTF
.,TRBD1,TRBV5-6,TRBJ2-1,TGTGCCAGCAGCCACGGACAGGGGCTTTTCAATGAGCAGTTCTTC,CASSHGQGLFNEQFF
many,TRBD1,TRBV12-3/TRBV12-4,TRBJ2-7,TGTGCCAGCAGTATTCCGGGACAGGGGAACGAGCAGTACTTC,CASSIPGQGNEQYF
.,.,TRBV9,TRBJ2-7,TGTGCCAGCAGCGTAGCTCTCGGGGATCTTTACGAGCAGTACTTC,CASSVALGDLYEQYF
many,TRBD1,TRBV6-1,TRBJ1-1,TGTGCCAGCAGTAAGAATCCAGGGGGCAAAGACACTGAAGCTTTCTTT,CASSKNPGGKDTEAFF
.,TRBD2,TRBV24-1,TRBJ2-1,TGTGCCACCAGTCATGTTGGGACTAGCGGCGGTGAGCAGTTCTTC,CATSHVGTSGGEQFF
.,.,TRBV12-5,TRBJ2-5,TGTGCTAGTGGTTTGGGGAACAGGGCCCGGCAGCAAGAGACCCAGTACTTC,CASGLGNRARQQETQYF
many,TRBD1,TRBV28,TRBJ1-5,TGTGCCAGCAGCCAGGGGGGGCTGGTTTATCAGCCCCAGCATTTT,CASSQGGLVYQPQHF
.,TRBD2,TRBV20-1,TRBJ2-7,TGCAGTGCTAGAGTGGGAGGGGAAGCCTACGAGCAGTACTTC,CSARVGGEAYEQYF
.,.,TRBV15,TRBJ2-1,TGTGCCACCAGCAGGATATCCGGGACCAAGGGGGAGCAGTTCTTC,CATSRISGTKGEQFF
many,TRBD2,TRBV28,TRBJ2-7,TGTGCCACCGCAGCCCGGGACTACGATTACGAGCAGTACTTC,CATAARDYDYEQYF
few,.,TRBV4-1,TRBJ2-3,TGCGCCAGCAGCCAAGAATCGGGACTTTTTTCCACAGATACGCAGTATTTT,CASSQESGLFSTDTQYF
.,.,TRBV25-1,TRBJ2-5,TGTGCCAGCAGTGAGCTGACCGGGACAGCGGGAGAGACCCAGTACTTC,CASSELTGTAGETQYF
many,.,TRBV11-2,TRBJ2-5,TGTGCCAGCAGCTCCCCTTGGGGGGGGCCGAAGACCCAGTACTTC,CASSSPWGGPKTQYF
few,TRBD2,TRBV5-8,TRBJ2-5,TGTGCCAGCAGCTTAACCCTGCTGCCGGCTCGCCCTAGCGGCCAAGAGACCCAGTACTTC,CASSLTLLPARPSGQETQYF
few,TRBD1,TRBV5-1,TRBJ2-7,TGCGCCAGTAACGCGGACAGGGGAGCCTACGAGCAGTACTTC,CASNADRGAYEQYF
.,.,TRBV12-3/TRBV12-4,TRBJ2-7,TGTGCCAGCAGGCCCAAGGGGTCGTACTCCTACGAGCAGTACTTC,CASRPKGSYSYEQYF